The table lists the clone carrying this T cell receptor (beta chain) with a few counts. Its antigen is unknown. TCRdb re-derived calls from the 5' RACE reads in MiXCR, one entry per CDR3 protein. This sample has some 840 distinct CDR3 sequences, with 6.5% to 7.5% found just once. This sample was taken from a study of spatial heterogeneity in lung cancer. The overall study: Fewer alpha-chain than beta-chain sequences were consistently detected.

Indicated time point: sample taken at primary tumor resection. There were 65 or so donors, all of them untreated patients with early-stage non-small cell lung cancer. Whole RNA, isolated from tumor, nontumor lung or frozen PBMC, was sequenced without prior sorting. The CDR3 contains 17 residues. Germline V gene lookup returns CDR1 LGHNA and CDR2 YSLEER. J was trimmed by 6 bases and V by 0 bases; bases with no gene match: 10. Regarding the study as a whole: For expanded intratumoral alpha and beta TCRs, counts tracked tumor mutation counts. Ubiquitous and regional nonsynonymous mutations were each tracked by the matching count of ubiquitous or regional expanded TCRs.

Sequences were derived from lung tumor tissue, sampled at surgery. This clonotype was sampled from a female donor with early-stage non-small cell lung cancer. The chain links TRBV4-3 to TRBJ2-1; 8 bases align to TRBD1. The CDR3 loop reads CASSQEVLRTGSNEQFF. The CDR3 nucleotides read TGCGCCAGCAGCCAAGAGGTTCTCCGGACAGGGTCCAATGAGCAGTTCTTC.